The 16 T cell receptor beta chains listed next were all sequenced from one sample in a study of OX40 agonist ivuxolimab in advanced cancers. Here immunoSEQ multiplex PCR was the method, and the copy in TCRdb shows in-frame clones only, minus some. The sample includes 20,000 or so clones, roughly 88% of them seen just once. The material was CD4+ or CD8+ T cells sorted from blood, obtained in a trial of the OX40 agonist ivuxolimab. The receptors derive from an adult with an advanced solid tumor such as melanoma, head and neck, liver or kidney cancer.

The chain uses TRBV18 and TRBJ2-6; 8 bases are shared with TRBD1. Germline assignment: CDR1 KGHSH and CDR2 LQKENI. The V segment lost 6 bases and the J segment 0 bases; nucleotides outside the gene matches: 7. The CDR3 extends over 17 amino acids. Written as DNA, the CDR3 is TGTGCCAGCTCTATAGACAGGGGAAACTCTGGGGCCAACGTCCTGACTTTC. Encoded protein: CASSIDRGNSGANVLTF.

The chain is built from TRBV7-9 and TRBJ2-2, with 7 bases aligning to TRBD1. The V gene's germline CDR1 is SEHNR and CDR2 FQNEAQ (reference sequence). The CDR3 contains 15 residues. The J segment lost 4 bases and the V segment lost 5 bases, leaving 7 bases of the junction unmatched. The CDR3, as DNA: TGTGCCAGCAGCCTCCGACAGGGTATCACCGGGGAGCTGTTTTTT. It encodes CASSLRQGITGELFF.

CDR3 sequence: CASSPTGNTIYF. DNA of the CDR3: TGTGCCAGCAGCCCGACTGGAAACACCATATATTTT. The chain couples TRBV9 to TRBJ1-3; D unresolved. CDR3 size: 12 residues. With 4 bases removed from V and 2 bases from J, the gap between germline ends came to 4 bases. Germline-derived CDR1 and CDR2 are SGDLS and YYNGEE.

The J gene is TRBJ2-3, the V gene TRBV27, with D perhaps matching TRBD1 (6 bases). CDR3 length equals 14 residues. The V and J ends lost 5 bases and 6 bases respectively, with 15 bases between them. Germline values: CDR1 MNHEY, CDR2 SMNVEV (reference sequence). CDR3 protein: CASSAQGSLDTQYF. CDR3 coding DNA: TGTGCCAGCAGTGCACAGGGCTCCCTGGATACGCAGTATTTT.

This chain links TRBV7-9 with TRBJ2-3; no clear D gene. The V gene lost 5 bases and the J gene lost 4 bases, with 16 bases spanning the gap. Germline V gene sequence: CDR1 SEHNR, CDR2 FQNEAQ (reference sequence). This CDR3 has 15 residues. CDR3 region: CASSPVVPTPDTQYF. CDR3 nucleotide sequence: TGTGCCAGCAGCCCCGTAGTACCGACGCCAGATACGCAGTATTTT.

The V call is TRBV4-3, the J call TRBJ2-1; the match to TRBD1 covers 7 bases. Unmatched junction bases numbered 8, after V lost 1 base and J lost 5 bases. Germline CDR1 reads LGHNA; CDR2 reads YSLEER. The CDR3 has 16 amino acids. DNA for the CDR3: TGCGCCAGCAGCCAAGGGGGAGACAGGGTCGACAATGAGCAGTTCTTC. The encoded protein is CASSQGGDRVDNEQFF.

The chain is built from TRBV7-9 and TRBJ2-3, with 10 bases fitting TRBD2. The ends lost 3 bases at V and 3 bases at J; junction bases unmatched: 3. CDR1 SEHNR and CDR2 FQNEAQ come from the germline V gene (reference sequence). The CDR3 sequence is 15 residues long. The CDR3 DNA sequence: TGTGCCAGCAGCTTGTCTAGCGGGAGAACAGATACGCAGTATTTT. Protein product: CASSLSSGRTDTQYF.

The chain couples TRBV19 to TRBJ1-5; possibly TRBD1 for D (6 bases). Between the trimmed V and J ends, which lost 6 bases and 7 bases, there was a span of 10 bases. The CDR3 consists of 12 residues. CDR1 and CDR2 from the germline V gene are LNHDA and SQIVND (reference sequence). The CDR3 DNA reads as TGTGCCAGTAGAGGGGGAGCCCAGCCCCAGCATTTT. It is translated as CASRGGAQPQHF. Drawing the rest from reference TRBV19 and TRBJ1-5, the complete variable domain is DGGITQSPKYLFRKEGQNVTLSCEQNLNHDAMYWYRQDPGQGLRLIYYSQIVNDFQKGDIAEGYSVSREKKESFPLTVTSAQKNPTAFYLCASRGGAQPQHFGDGTRLSIL.

The rearrangement links TRBV7-6 to TRBJ1-1; D is perhaps TRBD1 (5 bases). The CDR3 consists of 16 residues. Germline assignment: CDR1 SGHVS and CDR2 FNYEAQ. Trimming took off 1 base at V and 1 base at J, with 13 bases between the two ends. CDR3 protein: CASSLDAAGTNTEAFF. The CDR3 DNA is TGTGCCAGCAGCTTAGATGCGGCAGGGACGAACACTGAAGCTTTCTTT.

The chain has TRBV27 and TRBJ1-2; 8 nucleotides match TRBD1. The CDR3 sequence is 15 residues long. V lost 5 bases to trimming and J lost 6 bases; unmatched junction nucleotides: 11. Germline CDR1 and CDR2: MNHEY and SMNVEV (reference sequence). The DNA for the CDR3 is TGTGCCAGCAGTCTCTATTACAGGGGGGGGGATGGCTACACCTTC. Its protein product is CASSLYYRGGDGYTF.

V usage is TRBV28 and J usage is TRBJ2-5; 13 nucleotides align to TRBD2. The V gene end was trimmed by 6 bases and the J gene end by 2 bases; junction bases not matched to a gene: 12. CDR1 and CDR2 from the germline V gene are MDHEN and SYDVKM. This CDR3 is built from 18 residues. The CDR3 region is CASSRTSGRAIKQETQYF. The CDR3 bases are TGTGCCAGCAGCCGCACTAGCGGGAGGGCGATTAAACAAGAGACCCAGTACTTC.

The chain uses TRBV2 and TRBJ1-5; a possible D gene is TRBD1 (5 bases). The V end lost 7 bases, the J end lost 4 bases, and 17 bases lay between the germline ends. From germline, CDR1 is SNHLY and CDR2 FYNNEI. The CDR3 is made up of 15 amino acids. CDR3 in DNA: TGTGCCAGCAATGGGGGTCAATGGGGGAATCAGCCCCAGCATTTT. As protein: CASNGGQWGNQPQHF.

The chain employs TRBV5-1 and TRBJ2-5, with 14 bases matching TRBD2. Germline V CDR1 and CDR2: SGHRS, YFSETQ. Trimming took 1 base from V and 0 from J; bases not matched to a gene: 2. The CDR3 is 17 residues long. CDR3 sequence reads: CASSLSGLAGDQETQYF. CDR3 bases: TGCGCCAGCAGCTTGTCGGGACTAGCGGGGGACCAAGAGACCCAGTACTTC.

By share of the sample, this clone is medium-sized. The chain has TRBV6-1 and TRBJ2-1, with D tentatively TRBD2 (6 bases). From germline, CDR1 is MNHNS and CDR2 SASEGT. The CDR3 loop spans 13 amino acids. V gave up 6 bases and J gave up 5 bases, with 11 bases separating them. The CDR3 DNA sequence: TGTGCCAGCAGGGCGGACTATCACAATGAGCAGTTCTTC. The encoded protein is CASRADYHNEQFF.

CDR3 nucleotides: TGTGCCAGCTCACCATATCAGCGGGAGTGGTATACGCAGTATTTT. This encodes CASSPYQREWYTQYF. The rearrangement links TRBV18 to TRBJ2-3; 8 nucleotides match TRBD2. CDR1 is KGHSH and CDR2 is LQKENI in the germline V gene. The CDR3 is made up of 15 amino acids. Germline trimming cut 2 bases from V and 7 bases from J; bases unmatched to any gene: 8. Drawing the rest from reference TRBV18 and TRBJ2-3, the complete variable domain is NAGVMQNPRHLVRRRGQEARLRCSPMKGHSHVYWYRQLPEEGLKFMVYLQKENIIDESGMPKERFSAEFPKEGPSILRIQQVVRGDSAAYFCASSPYQREWYTQYFGPGTRLTVL.

The CDR3 DNA reads as TGTGCCAGCAGCTTCGGGGGTGGTGACTATGGCTACACCTTC. Protein: CASSFGGGDYGYTF. The chain recombines TRBV7-9 with TRBJ1-2, with TRBD1 as a possible D gene (5 bases). Germline values: CDR1 SEHNR, CDR2 FQNEAQ (reference sequence). CDR3 length: 14 residues. The V gene lost 3 bases and the J gene lost 3 bases, with 11 bases spanning the gap.